The 32 T cell receptor beta chains in this list originate from one sample, sequenced in a study of T cell repertoires in cytomegalovirus infection. These receptors have no identified antigens. Via MiXCR, TCRdb re-called the reads, giving one row per CDR3 protein. The table includes fewer than 950,000 distinct CDR3 sequences, 30% to 35% detected once. The material was cultured CD8+ T cells from PBMCs, obtained from culture after CMV antigen stimulation. Every receptor here comes from a human donor in good health (CMV status not recorded). Some clones in this sample may be carry-over from other donors' samples.

This clonotype has ten or more counts. This rearrangement joins TRBV7-8 to TRBJ2-7; 9 nucleotides align to TRBD1. The junction had 5 bases not matched to a gene; V was cut back by 1 base and J by 4 bases. The germline gives CDR1 SGHVS, CDR2 FQNEAQ. The CDR3 length is 15 residues. DNA of the CDR3: TGTGCCAGCAGCTTAGTTGGACAGGGGTTGTACGAGCAGTACGTC. This encodes CASSLVGQGLYEQYV.

V and J are TRBV12-3 or TRBV12-4 and TRBJ1-2; D remains ambiguous. The V end was cut by 3 bases, the J end by 1 base, with 12 bases between. The CDR3 sequence is 15 residues long. CDR3 nucleotides: TGTGCCAGCAGTTTTTTGTCCAGAAATAACTATGGCTACACCTTC. It translates to CASSFLSRNNYGYTF.

The chain uses TRBV7-9 and TRBJ1-2; TRBD1 matches at 10 bases. Germline lookup yields CDR1 SEHNR and CDR2 FQNEAQ (reference sequence). This CDR3 spans 15 amino acids. Losses at the gene ends were 4 bases for V and 6 bases for J; bases not matched to a gene: 8. DNA of the CDR3: TGTGCCAGCAGCTCCGGCGGGGGGACAGGGGATGGCTACACCTTC. This sequence encodes CASSSGGGTGDGYTF.

V and J are TRBV7-8 and TRBJ1-2; 7 bases are a match to TRBD1. Trimming took 3 bases from V and 4 from J; bases not matched to a gene: 11. In germline, CDR1 is SGHVS, CDR2 FQNEAQ. This CDR3 has 16 residues. The CDR3 DNA sequence: TGTGCCAGCAGCTTCAAACCAGGCAGGGGGACCTATGGCTACACCTTC. Translation: CASSFKPGRGTYGYTF.

The chain has TRBV7-6 and TRBJ2-1; 10 bases match TRBD2. V lost 4 bases and J lost 3; bases outside the gene matches: 9. CDR1 and CDR2 (germline): SGHVS, FNYEAQ. The CDR3 covers 17 residues. The CDR3 sequence is CASSSTRLAGSYNEQFF. The CDR3 DNA sequence: TGTGCCAGCAGCTCCACTCGACTAGCGGGCAGCTACAATGAGCAGTTCTTC.

This clonotype was observed a handful of times. The rearrangement uses TRBV12-3 or TRBV12-4 and TRBJ2-3; TRBD2 aligns across 7 bases. J gave up 7 bases and V 3 bases, and 10 bases lay outside the gene matches. The CDR3 extends over 15 amino acids. CDR3 DNA: TGTGCCAGCAGTTTCGGGCTAGCGGAATTAAATACGCAGTATTTT. Its protein product is CASSFGLAELNTQYF.

This clonotype was seen more than once but under ten times. The rearrangement joins TRBV19 to TRBJ2-3; tentatively, D is TRBD2 (6 bases). The CDR3 runs 17 residues. V was trimmed by 1 base and J by 0 bases, leaving 14 bases between them. Germline CDR1 and CDR2: LNHDA and SQIVND (reference sequence). CDR3 DNA: TGTGCCAGTAGTATAGCCCATTGGAGGGAAAGCACAGATACGCAGTATTTT. As protein: CASSIAHWRESTDTQYF.

This clonotype was observed a few times. The chain carries TRBV6-6 and TRBJ2-3; D may match TRBD1 or TRBD2 (6 bases each). V lost 2 bases and J lost 3, with 18 bases in between. The CDR3 is 17 amino acids. Per the germline V gene, CDR1 is MNHNY and CDR2 is SVGAGI (reference sequence). The CDR3 DNA reads as TGTGCCAGCAGTTACAACCCGCGGGACATCTCTACAGATACGCAGTATTTT. As protein: CASSYNPRDISTDTQYF.

The V gene is TRBV12-3 or TRBV12-4, the J gene TRBJ2-5, with 9 nucleotides matching TRBD2. The CDR3 length is 15 residues. J gave up 2 bases and V 3 bases, and 4 bases lay outside the gene matches. The CDR3 nucleotides are TGTGCCAGCAGTTTCCCCAGCGGGGGGCAAGAGACCCAGTACTTC. Translated, it gives CASSFPSGGQETQYF.

The chain combines TRBV6-2 or TRBV6-3 with TRBJ2-3; 7 bases map to TRBD1. Per the germline V gene, CDR1 is MNHEY and CDR2 is SVGEGT. The CDR3 sequence is 17 residues long. Trimming cost V 2 bases and J 1 base; bases outside gene matches: 9. CDR3 nucleotides: TGTGCCAGCAGTTACGAGTTGCGACAGGGTGGCACAGATACGCAGTATTTT. Translating gives CASSYELRQGGTDTQYF.

The chain has TRBV6-1 and TRBJ1-5; D gene ambiguous. V was pared by 2 bases and J by 4 bases, with 15 bases between. This CDR3 region has 16 residues. CDR1 and CDR2 (germline): MNHNS, SASEGT. CDR3 protein: CASSEITYRRNQPQHF. CDR3 coding DNA: TGTGCCAGCAGTGAAATAACTTATAGGCGGAATCAGCCCCAGCATTTT.

This clonotype was counted between two and nine times. The chain combines TRBV6-2 or TRBV6-3 with TRBJ1-1; maybe TRBD1 (6 bases). The germline V gene encodes CDR1 MNHEY and CDR2 SVGEGT. The CDR3 loop spans 16 amino acids. V lost 0 bases and J 10 bases, leaving 21 bases between the germline ends. Written as DNA, the CDR3 is TGTGCCAGCAGTTACTCAATGTTATGGACAGTCGGCGGAGCTTTCTTT. Translated: CASSYSMLWTVGGAFF.

In regard to this clonotype: This clone may be a read error of a much larger clone one base away. The chain carries TRBV7-2 and TRBJ1-5, with 10 bases that match TRBD1. The germline gives CDR1 SGHTA, CDR2 FQGNSA. This CDR3 region has 17 residues. The CDR3 nucleotides read TGTGCCACCAGCTTCAGCCGGGACAGGGGACGGTATCAGCCCCAGCATTTT. Translation gives CATSFSRDRGRYQPQHF. Drawing the rest from reference TRBV7-2 and TRBJ1-5, the complete variable domain is GAGVSQSPSNKVTEKGKDVELRCDPISGHTALYWYRQSLGQGLEFLIYFQGNSAPDKSGLPSDRFSAERTGGSVSTLTIQRTQQEDSAVYLCATSFSRDRGRYQPQHFGDGTRLSIL.

The rearrangement links TRBV27 to TRBJ1-3; D not resolved. CDR1 and CDR2 (germline): MNHEY, SMNVEV (reference sequence). The CDR3 has 17 amino acids. Trimming took off 5 bases at V and 2 bases at J, with 19 bases between the two ends. The CDR3 DNA is TGTGCCAGCAGTCCTCAACACCTCGACGGAACTGGAAACACCATATATTTT. Protein: CASSPQHLDGTGNTIYF.

This clonotype was seen a handful of times. The rearrangement joins TRBV5-4 to TRBJ1-4; TRBD1 is a possible D gene (6 bases). V was shortened by 3 bases and J by 6 bases, with 15 bases between the two germline ends. CDR1 is SGHNT, CDR2 YYREEE, per germline (reference sequence). CDR3 length: 15 amino acids. The CDR3 coding sequence is TGTGCCAGCAGCTCTAAAGGACAGAGACATGAAAAACTGTTTTTT. Encoded protein: CASSSKGQRHEKLFF. Full variable domain (missing parts from reference TRBV5-4 and TRBJ1-4): ETGVTQSPTHLIKTRGQQVTLRCSSQSGHNTVSWYQQALGQGPQFIFQYYREEENGRGNFPPRFSGLQFPNYSSELNVNALELDDSALYLCASSSKGQRHEKLFFGSGTQLSVL.

This clonotype was observed a few times. The chain couples TRBV10-3 to TRBJ1-3; D might be TRBD1 (5 bases). Germline V gene lookup returns CDR1 ENHRY and CDR2 SYGVKD. CDR3 length: 14 residues. Trimming took off 6 bases at V and 0 bases at J, with 9 bases between the two ends. CDR3 DNA: TGTGCCATCAGAATAGGACACTCTGGAAACACCATATATTTT. It yields the protein CAIRIGHSGNTIYF.

The chain recombines TRBV28 with TRBJ2-1; no clear D gene. This CDR3 contains 13 residues. V was trimmed by 4 bases and J by 9 bases, leaving 13 bases between them. Germline assignment: CDR1 MDHEN and CDR2 SYDVKM. The CDR3 loop is CASSYASPVEQFF. CDR3 DNA: TGTGCCAGCAGTTATGCGTCCCCTGTTGAGCAGTTCTTC.

The chain combines TRBV12-5 with TRBJ1-5; D is possibly TRBD1 (6 bases). Trimming shortened V by 8 bases and J by 7 bases, and 18 bases separated the two germline ends. This CDR3 comprises 14 residues. Germline CDR1 and CDR2: LGHNT and FRNRAP. CDR3: CASSTSTGNQPQHF. DNA of the CDR3: TGTGCTAGTTCGACCTCTACAGGGAACCAGCCCCAGCATTTT. The complete variable domain, with remaining parts taken from reference TRBV12-5 and TRBJ1-5, reads DARVTQTPRHKVTEMGQEVTMRCQPILGHNTVFWYRQTMMQGLELLAYFRNRAPLDDSGMPKDRFSAEMPDATLATLKIQPSEPRDSAVYFCASSTSTGNQPQHFGDGTRLSIL.

In DNA, the CDR3 is TGTGCCAGCACCCAAAGACTAGCGGGGAGGACAGATACGCAGTATTTT. The encoded protein is CASTQRLAGRTDTQYF. The rearrangement uses TRBV12-3 or TRBV12-4 and TRBJ2-3, with TRBD2 matching over 11 bases. J gave up 3 bases and V 7 bases, and 9 bases lay outside the gene matches. There are 16 residues in the CDR3.

Turning to this clonotype: A much more abundant neighbour one base away suggests this may be a read error. This chain uses TRBV7-3 with TRBJ2-2; tentative D call: TRBD2 (6 bases). The CDR3 is 16 amino acids. V gave up 1 base and J gave up 1 base, with 10 bases separating them. Germline V gene sequence: CDR1 SGHTA, CDR2 FQGTGA. The CDR3 spells CASSLMARGNTGELFF. CDR3 DNA: TGTGCCAGCAGCTTAATGGCGCGGGGGAACACCGGGGAGCTGTTTTTT. Drawing the rest from reference TRBV7-3 and TRBJ2-2, the complete variable domain is GAGVSQTPSNKVTEKGKYVELRCDPISGHTALYWYRQSLGQGPEFLIYFQGTGAADDSGLPNDRFFAVRPEGSVSTLKIQRTERGDSAVYLCASSLMARGNTGELFFGEGSRLTVL.

In regard to this clonotype: A clone one base away is much larger, so this may be a read error. The chain uses TRBV28 and TRBJ2-2, with D tentatively TRBD1 (6 bases). Germline V CDR1 and CDR2: MDHEN, SYDVKM. Trimming stripped 2 bases from V and 4 bases from J, with 14 bases between. This CDR3 spans 16 amino acids. The CDR3 here is CASSLMGTFVTGELFF. The CDR3 DNA reads TGTGCCAGCAGTTTAATGGGGACATTTGTCACCGGGGAGCTGTTTTTT.

The chain has TRBV23-1 and TRBJ2-5; TRBD2 agrees at 11 bases. TRBV23-1 is filed as an ORF, its function uncertain. V gave up 2 bases and J gave up 4 bases; unmatched junction bases: 3. The CDR3 is 15 amino acids. The CDR3 nucleotides are TGCGCCAGCAGTCAAGCTAGCGGGGGGATAGAGACCCAGTACTTC. The encoded protein is CASSQASGGIETQYF.

This chain connects TRBV11-2 to TRBJ2-1; no definite D call. Trimming shortened V by 2 bases and J by 3 bases, and 20 bases separated the two germline ends. The CDR3 is 18 amino acids. Germline V gene sequence: CDR1 SGHAT, CDR2 FQNNGV. CDR3 protein: CASSLKPSDPTRYNEQFF. CDR3 coding DNA: TGTGCCAGCAGCTTAAAACCCTCGGACCCAACCCGCTACAATGAGCAGTTCTTC.

The chain employs TRBV7-9 and TRBJ2-7; D ambiguous. The CDR3 is made up of 13 amino acids. The germline V gene encodes CDR1 SEHNR and CDR2 FQNEAQ (reference sequence). Trimming removed 5 bases from V and 6 bases from J, with 14 bases in between. This chain's CDR3 is CASSQLGPVEQYF. CDR3 nucleotide sequence: TGTGCCAGCAGCCAGTTAGGGCCCGTCGAGCAGTACTTC.

This clonotype has a handful of counts. The chain couples TRBV7-6 to TRBJ1-1; tentative D call: TRBD1 (6 bases). The germline CDR1 and CDR2 sequences are SGHVS and FNYEAQ. V lost 4 bases and J 4 bases, leaving 19 bases between the germline ends. This CDR3 comprises 16 residues. The CDR3 region has the DNA TGTGCCAGCAGCTCGCTTGGACAGAATAACATCACTGAAGCTTTCTTT. This encodes CASSSLGQNNITEAFF.

This clonotype was picked up a small number of times. The chain couples TRBV6-2 or TRBV6-3 to TRBJ2-1; TRBD2 matches at 8 bases. From germline, CDR1 is MNHEY and CDR2 SVGEGT. The CDR3 sequence is 19 residues long. The ends lost 7 bases at V and 0 bases at J; junction bases unmatched: 17. This CDR3 is CASKLVRVLSGDSYNEQFF. Written as DNA, the CDR3 is TGTGCCAGCAAGTTGGTCCGAGTTCTTAGCGGGGACTCCTACAATGAGCAGTTCTTC.

This clonotype came up many times. The chain combines TRBV7-6 with TRBJ1-6; D unresolved. Germline values: CDR1 SGHVS, CDR2 FNYEAQ. The CDR3 is made up of 17 amino acids. Trimming left V 1 base short and J 0 bases short, with 10 bases between. The CDR3: CASSLEQSSSYNSPLHF. As DNA, the CDR3 is TGTGCCAGCAGCTTAGAACAAAGCAGCTCCTATAATTCACCCCTCCACTTT.

This clonotype turned up a few times. The chain has TRBV11-3 and TRBJ2-1; 9 bases fit TRBD2. The CDR3 runs 15 residues. Trimming cost V 5 bases and J 4 bases; bases outside gene matches: 6. Germline V gives CDR1 SGHNT, CDR2 YENEEA. Here the CDR3 DNA reads TGTGCCAGCAGCACCGGGACTAGCCGATACAATGAGCAGTTCTTC. Translation: CASSTGTSRYNEQFF. The full variable domain, in which reference TRBV11-3 and TRBJ2-1 provide the parts outside the CDR3, is EAGVVQSPRYKIIEKKQPVAFWCNPISGHNTLYWYLQNLGQGPELLIRYENEEAVDDSQLPKDRFSAERLKGVDSTLKIQPAELGDSAVYLCASSTGTSRYNEQFFGPGTRLTVL.

With regard to this clonotype: Possible read error: a much larger clone is one base away. The V call is TRBV7-8, the J call TRBJ2-3; D possibly corresponds to TRBD2 (5 bases). Germline V gene lookup returns CDR1 SGHVS and CDR2 FQNEAQ. The CDR3 length is 15 residues. CDR3 sequence reads: CASSNALASTDTRYF. The DNA of the CDR3 is TGTGCCAGCAGCAACGCACTCGCTAGCACAGATACGCGGTATTTT.

This clonotype was found a few times. The rearrangement links TRBV7-9 to TRBJ1-1, with D unclear. Germline CDR1 reads SEHNR; CDR2 reads FQNEAQ (reference sequence). CDR3 length: 13 residues. V lost 1 base and J lost 4, with 7 bases in between. The CDR3 loop is CASSLEATTEAFF. CDR3 DNA: TGTGCCAGCAGCTTAGAGGCTACCACTGAAGCTTTCTTT.

This clonotype was picked up a small number of times. The chain is built from TRBV7-6 and TRBJ1-4; D remains ambiguous. Trimming removed 1 base from V and 8 bases from J, with 14 bases in between. The V gene's germline CDR1 is SGHVS and CDR2 FNYEAQ. The CDR3 is 15 residues long. The DNA of the CDR3 is TGTGCCAGCAGCTTAGGGGGAGACGGACTAGAAAAACTGTTTTTT. Its protein product is CASSLGGDGLEKLFF.

This clonotype occurred a few times. V and J are TRBV7-6 and TRBJ2-3; 11 nucleotides agree with TRBD2. V lost 2 bases to trimming and J lost 1 base; unmatched junction nucleotides: 2. Germline V lookup: CDR1 SGHVS, CDR2 FNYEAQ. This CDR3 has 16 amino acids. This CDR3 is CASSLFSGGGTDTQYF. The DNA for the CDR3 is TGTGCCAGCAGCTTATTTAGCGGGGGGGGCACAGATACGCAGTATTTT.